The source of this TCR beta chain is a study of CD8 T cells in ankylosing spondylitis. The TCR beta libraries were generated through quantitative 5'-RACE incorporating molecular barcodes. In TCRdb, the 5' RACE reads were re-called with MiXCR into one record per CDR3 protein. Of 200,000 to 250,000 distinct CDR3 sequences listed, about 18% are singletons. Study-level points and caveats: Reportedly, disease-linked clones are significantly enriched in ankylosing spondylitis patients' matched synovial fluid. Prior literature has documented some motif variants in synovial fluid and blood from reactive arthritis. Disease-linked clones bore a CD8+ phenotype and were relatively rare in peripheral blood. Ankylosing spondylitis blood appeared to be characterized by a TCR beta motif of eight or nine highly homologous variants.

V lost 4 bases, J lost 5 bases, and 1 base lay in between. The CDR3 contains 10 residues. Germline V gene lookup returns CDR1 SGHRS and CDR2 YFSETQ. This clonotype was counted many times. What it binds is not known. This clonotype originated in a male donor with ankylosing spondylitis. The specimen sequenced was blood, either unsorted or a sorted T cell fraction (not recorded which). The V gene is TRBV5-1, the J gene TRBJ1-5, with unresolved D. The CDR3 loop reads CASSDQPQHF. The CDR3 nucleotides are TGCGCCAGCAGCGATCAGCCCCAGCATTTT. The variable domain in full, with the rest retrieved from reference TRBV5-1 and TRBJ1-5, is KAGVTQTPRYLIKTRGQQVTLSCSPISGHRSVSWYQQTPGQGLQFLFEYFSETQRNKGNFPGRFSGRQFSNSRSEMNVSTLELGDSALYLCASSDQPQHFGDGTRLSIL.